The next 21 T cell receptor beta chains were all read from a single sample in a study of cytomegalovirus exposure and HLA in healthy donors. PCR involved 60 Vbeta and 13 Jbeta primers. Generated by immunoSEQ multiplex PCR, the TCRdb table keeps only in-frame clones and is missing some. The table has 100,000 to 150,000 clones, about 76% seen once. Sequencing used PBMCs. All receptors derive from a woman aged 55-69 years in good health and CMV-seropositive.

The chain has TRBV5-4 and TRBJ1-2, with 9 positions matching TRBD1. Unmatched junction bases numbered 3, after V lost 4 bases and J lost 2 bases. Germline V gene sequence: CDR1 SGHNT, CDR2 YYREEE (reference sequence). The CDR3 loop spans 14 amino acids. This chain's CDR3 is CASSRTGVNYGYTF. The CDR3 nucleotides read TGTGCCAGCAGCAGGACAGGGGTGAACTATGGCTACACCTTC.

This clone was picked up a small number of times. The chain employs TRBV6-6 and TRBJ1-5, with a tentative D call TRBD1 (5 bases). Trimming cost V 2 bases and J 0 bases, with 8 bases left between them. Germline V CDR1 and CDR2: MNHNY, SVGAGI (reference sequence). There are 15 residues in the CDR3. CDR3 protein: CASSYTGSSNQPQHF. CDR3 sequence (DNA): TGTGCCAGCAGTTACACAGGCAGTAGCAATCAGCCCCAGCATTTT.

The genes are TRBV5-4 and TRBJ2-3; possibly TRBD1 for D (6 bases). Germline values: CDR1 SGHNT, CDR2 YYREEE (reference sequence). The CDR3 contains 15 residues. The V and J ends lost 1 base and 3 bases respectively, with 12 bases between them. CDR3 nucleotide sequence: TGTGCCAGCAGCTTGAAAAACAGGGTAACAGATACGCAGTATTTT. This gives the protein CASSLKNRVTDTQYF.

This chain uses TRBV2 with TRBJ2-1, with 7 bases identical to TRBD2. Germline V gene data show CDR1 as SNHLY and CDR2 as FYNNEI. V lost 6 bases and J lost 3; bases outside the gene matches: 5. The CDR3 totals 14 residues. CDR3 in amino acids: CASRDRTSYNEQFF. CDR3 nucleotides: TGTGCCAGCAGAGACCGGACTAGCTACAATGAGCAGTTCTTC.

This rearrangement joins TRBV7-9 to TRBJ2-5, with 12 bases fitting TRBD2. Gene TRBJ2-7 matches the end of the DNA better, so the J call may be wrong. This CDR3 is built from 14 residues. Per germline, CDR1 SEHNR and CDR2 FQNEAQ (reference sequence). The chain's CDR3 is CASSRTSGAYEQYF. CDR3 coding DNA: TGTGCCAGCAGCCGGACTAGCGGGGCCTACGAGCAGTACTTC.

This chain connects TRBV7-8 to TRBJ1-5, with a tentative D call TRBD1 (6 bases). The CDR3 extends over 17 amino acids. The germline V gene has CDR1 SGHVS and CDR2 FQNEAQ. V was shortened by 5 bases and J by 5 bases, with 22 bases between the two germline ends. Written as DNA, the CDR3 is TGTGCCAGCAGCCCCACCGTGGGGTGGACAGATTATCAGCCCCAGCATTTT. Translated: CASSPTVGWTDYQPQHF.

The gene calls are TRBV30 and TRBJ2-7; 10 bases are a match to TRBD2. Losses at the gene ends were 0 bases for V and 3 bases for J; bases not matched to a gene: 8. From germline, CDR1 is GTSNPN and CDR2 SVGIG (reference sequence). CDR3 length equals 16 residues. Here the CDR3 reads CAWSVSLAGGRYEQYF. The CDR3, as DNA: TGTGCCTGGAGTGTAAGTTTAGCGGGAGGCCGCTACGAGCAGTACTTC.

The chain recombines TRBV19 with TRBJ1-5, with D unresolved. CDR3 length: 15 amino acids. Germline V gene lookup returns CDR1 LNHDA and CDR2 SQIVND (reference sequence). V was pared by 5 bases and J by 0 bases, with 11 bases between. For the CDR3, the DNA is TGTGCCAGTAGTTCGCGGGTGAATAGCAATCAGCCCCAGCATTTT. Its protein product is CASSSRVNSNQPQHF.

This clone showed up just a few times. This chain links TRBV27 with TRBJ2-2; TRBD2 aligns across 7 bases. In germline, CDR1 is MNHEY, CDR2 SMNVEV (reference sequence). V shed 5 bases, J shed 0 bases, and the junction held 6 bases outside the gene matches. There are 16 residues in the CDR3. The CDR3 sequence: CASSPLAVTNTGELFF. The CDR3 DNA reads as TGTGCCAGCAGTCCCCTAGCGGTTACGAACACCGGGGAGCTGTTTTTT.

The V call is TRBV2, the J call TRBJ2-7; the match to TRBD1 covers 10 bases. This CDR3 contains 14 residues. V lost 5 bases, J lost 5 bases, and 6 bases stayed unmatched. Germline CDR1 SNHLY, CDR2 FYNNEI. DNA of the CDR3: TGTGCCAGCAGTCGACAGGGGGCGAGAAACGAGCAGTACTTC. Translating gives CASSRQGARNEQYF.

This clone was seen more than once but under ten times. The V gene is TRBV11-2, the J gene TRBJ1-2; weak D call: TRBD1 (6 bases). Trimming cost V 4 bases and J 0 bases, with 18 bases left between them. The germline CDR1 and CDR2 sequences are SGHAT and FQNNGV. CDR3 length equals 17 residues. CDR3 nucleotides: TGTGCCAGCAGCTCTCATGGGGGCGAACCAGCTAACTATGGCTACACCTTC. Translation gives CASSSHGGEPANYGYTF.

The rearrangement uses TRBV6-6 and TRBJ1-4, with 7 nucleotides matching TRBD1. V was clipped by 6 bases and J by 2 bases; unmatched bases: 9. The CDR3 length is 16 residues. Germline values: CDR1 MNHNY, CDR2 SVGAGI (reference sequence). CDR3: CASRLDQGETNEKLFF. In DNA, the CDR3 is TGTGCCAGCAGATTAGATCAGGGGGAGACTAATGAAAAACTGTTTTTT.

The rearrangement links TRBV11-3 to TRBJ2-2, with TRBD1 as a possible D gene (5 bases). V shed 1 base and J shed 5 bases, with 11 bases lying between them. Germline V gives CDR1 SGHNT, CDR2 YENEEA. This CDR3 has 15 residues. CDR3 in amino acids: CASSLGGALTGELFF. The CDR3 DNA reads TGTGCCAGCAGCTTAGGTGGGGCGTTGACCGGGGAGCTGTTTTTT.

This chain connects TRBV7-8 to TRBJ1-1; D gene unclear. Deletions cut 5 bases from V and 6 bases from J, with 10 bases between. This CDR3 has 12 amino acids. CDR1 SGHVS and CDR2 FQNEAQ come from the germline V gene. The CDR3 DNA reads TGTGCCAGCAGCCTCCGACATTCTGAAGCTTTCTTT. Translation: CASSLRHSEAFF. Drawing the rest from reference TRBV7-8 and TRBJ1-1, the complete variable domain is GAGVSQSPRYKVAKRGQDVALRCDPISGHVSLFWYQQALGQGPEFLTYFQNEAQLDKSGLPSDRFFAERPEGSVSTLKIQRTQQEDSAVYLCASSLRHSEAFFGQGTRLTVV.

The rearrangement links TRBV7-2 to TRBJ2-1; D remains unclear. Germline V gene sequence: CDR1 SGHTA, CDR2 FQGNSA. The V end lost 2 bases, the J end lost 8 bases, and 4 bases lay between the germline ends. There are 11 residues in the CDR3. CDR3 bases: TGTGCCAGCAGCTTAACGGATGAGCAGTTCTTC. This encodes CASSLTDEQFF.

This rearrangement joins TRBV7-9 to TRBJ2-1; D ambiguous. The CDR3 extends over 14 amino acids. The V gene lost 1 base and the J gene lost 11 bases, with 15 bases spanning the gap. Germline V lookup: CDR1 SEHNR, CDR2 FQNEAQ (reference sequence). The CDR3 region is CASSLEAGARQQFF. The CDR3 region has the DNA TGTGCCAGCAGCTTAGAGGCCGGTGCTAGGCAGCAGTTCTTC.

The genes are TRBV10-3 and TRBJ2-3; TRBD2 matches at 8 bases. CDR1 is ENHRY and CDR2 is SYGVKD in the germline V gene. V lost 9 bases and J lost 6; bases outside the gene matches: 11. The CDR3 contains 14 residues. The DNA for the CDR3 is TGTGCCATGTTGCGACTAGCGCGAGGGGATACGCAGTATTTT. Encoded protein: CAMLRLARGDTQYF.

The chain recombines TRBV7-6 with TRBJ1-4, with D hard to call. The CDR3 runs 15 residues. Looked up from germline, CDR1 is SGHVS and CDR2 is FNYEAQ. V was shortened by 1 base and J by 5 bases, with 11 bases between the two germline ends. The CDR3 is CASSLGAGINEKLFF. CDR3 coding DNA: TGTGCCAGCAGCTTAGGGGCCGGGATCAATGAAAAACTGTTTTTT. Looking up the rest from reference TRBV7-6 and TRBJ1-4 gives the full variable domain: GAGVSQSPRYKVTKRGQDVALRCDPISGHVSLYWYRQALGQGPEFLTYFNYEAQQDKSGLPNDRFSAERPEGSISTLTIQRTEQRDSAMYRCASSLGAGINEKLFFGSGTQLSVL.

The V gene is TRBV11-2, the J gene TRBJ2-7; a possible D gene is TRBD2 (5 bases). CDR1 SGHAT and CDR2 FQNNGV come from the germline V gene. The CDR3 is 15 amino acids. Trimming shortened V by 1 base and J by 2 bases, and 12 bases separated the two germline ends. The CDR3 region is CASSLGPGSPYEQYF. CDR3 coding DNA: TGTGCCAGCAGCTTAGGTCCGGGGTCACCCTACGAGCAGTACTTC.

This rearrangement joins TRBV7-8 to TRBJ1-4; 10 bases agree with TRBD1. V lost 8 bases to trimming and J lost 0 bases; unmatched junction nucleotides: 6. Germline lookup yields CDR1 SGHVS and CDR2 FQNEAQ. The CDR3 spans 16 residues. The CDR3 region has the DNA TGTGCCAGCGCCAGACAGGGGGCCCCAACTAATGAAAAACTGTTTTTT. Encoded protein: CASARQGAPTNEKLFF.

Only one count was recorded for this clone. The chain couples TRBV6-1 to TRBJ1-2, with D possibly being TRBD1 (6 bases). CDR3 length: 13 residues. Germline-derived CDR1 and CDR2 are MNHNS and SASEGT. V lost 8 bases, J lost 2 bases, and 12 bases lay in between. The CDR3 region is CASGGAPNYGYTF. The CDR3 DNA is TGTGCCAGCGGGGGGGCCCCCAACTATGGCTACACCTTC.